The 25 T cell receptor beta chains listed next were all sequenced from one sample in a study of blood T cell repertoires in COVID-19. Sequencing used immunoSEQ multiplex PCR; TCRdb keeps in-frame clones, though not all of them. The sample includes some 200,000 clones, 80% to 90% of them seen just once. The sample consisted of peripheral blood. The receptor source for this set is a woman older than 75 with active or convalescent COVID-19.

This chain joins TRBV2 and TRBJ1-2; D is unresolved. The CDR3 runs 14 residues. Germline V gene lookup returns CDR1 SNHLY and CDR2 FYNNEI. Trimming left V 2 bases short and J 0 bases short, with 7 bases between. The CDR3 loop reads CASSESTANYGYTF. CDR3 nucleotides: TGTGCCAGCAGTGAAAGCACGGCTAACTATGGCTACACCTTC.

J is TRBJ2-3 and V is TRBV30; 7 bases align to TRBD2. The CDR3 has 13 amino acids. The germline gives CDR1 GTSNPN, CDR2 SVGIG (reference sequence). The V and J ends lost 0 bases and 4 bases, in that order; junction bases with no gene match: 1. The CDR3 DNA sequence: TGTGCCTGGAGTGTGGGAGGGCCAGATACGCAGTATTTT. This codes for CAWSVGGPDTQYF.

This chain joins TRBV28 and TRBJ2-7; D gene ambiguous. The CDR3 runs to 15 residues. In germline, CDR1 is MDHEN, CDR2 SYDVKM. Between the trimmed V and J ends, which lost 5 bases and 2 bases, there was a span of 16 bases. In DNA, the CDR3 is TGTGCCAGCAGTGGTTTACTTCAACCCACCTACGAGCAGTACTTC. As protein: CASSGLLQPTYEQYF.

The count of this clone is one. V usage is TRBV12-3 or TRBV12-4 and J usage is TRBJ2-7; D is ambiguous. The CDR3 runs 12 residues. V lost 3 bases and J lost 9, with 12 bases in between. The CDR3 region has the DNA TGTGCCAGCAGTTTTCGAGGTTCGGGGCAGTACTTC. This codes for CASSFRGSGQYF.

As regards this clone: A junction end diverges from the germline sequence, so it may reflect a read error. The chain couples TRBV7-7 to TRBJ2-2; 10 nucleotides match TRBD1. The germline gives CDR1 SSHAT, CDR2 FNYEAQ (reference sequence). The CDR3 length is 15 residues. This CDR3 is CASSFRDRGTGELFF. The CDR3 coding sequence is TGTGCTAGCAGCTTCCGGGACAGGGGCACCGGGGAGCTGTTTTTT.

The count of this clone is one. CDR3 in DNA: TGTGCCAGCAGTCCTTGGACAGGGGCCCCCCCTGGAAACACCATATATTTT. Residues: CASSPWTGAPPGNTIYF. The chain employs TRBV6-6 and TRBJ1-3; 9 bases fit TRBD1. CDR3 length equals 17 residues. CDR1 is MNHNY, CDR2 SVGAGI, per germline (reference sequence). V was clipped by 5 bases and J by 2 bases; unmatched bases: 10.

CDR3 region: CASSSTNYGYTF. The CDR3 coding sequence is TGTGCCAGCAGTTCGACAAACTATGGCTACACCTTC. V usage is TRBV12-3 or TRBV12-4 and J usage is TRBJ1-2; D is unresolved. The CDR3 runs 12 residues. Trimming shortened V by 4 bases and J by 2 bases, and 5 bases separated the two germline ends.

This chain joins TRBV19 and TRBJ1-5; a weak D match, TRBD1 (6 bases). Germline V gene data show CDR1 as LNHDA and CDR2 as SQIVND (reference sequence). Deletions cut 7 bases from V and 5 bases from J, with 21 bases between. The CDR3 covers 16 residues. In DNA, the CDR3 is TGTGCCAGTATGGGGGCGACAGTTAGGGGCGATCAGCCCCAGCATTTT. This codes for CASMGATVRGDQPQHF.

This clone was recorded once. The chain links TRBV3-1 (or the pseudogene TRBV3-2) to TRBJ2-1; 10 nucleotides align to TRBD1. Per the germline V gene, CDR1 is LGHDT and CDR2 is YNNKEL (reference sequence). The CDR3 loop spans 16 amino acids. With 1 base clipped from V and 7 bases from J, the junction kept 7 bases outside the gene matches. The DNA for the CDR3 is TGTGCCAGCAGCCAAGTTTTTGGACAGGGGGGGAATGAGCAGTTCTTC. Residues: CASSQVFGQGGNEQFF.

J is TRBJ2-2 and V is TRBV7-2, with a weak D call TRBD2 (5 bases). Germline loops: CDR1 SGHTA, CDR2 FQGNSA. CDR3 length: 15 residues. Between the trimmed V and J ends, which lost 5 bases and 3 bases, there was a span of 13 bases. The CDR3 DNA reads as TGTGCCAGCAGCCGGATTCTGGGAGACACCGGGGAGCTGTTTTTT. Translating it yields CASSRILGDTGELFF.

The V call is TRBV30, the J call TRBJ1-2, with 11 nucleotides matching TRBD1. The CDR3 is made up of 14 amino acids. Germline CDR1 reads GTSNPN; CDR2 reads SVGIG (reference sequence). With 2 bases clipped from V and 7 bases from J, the junction kept 6 bases outside the gene matches. The DNA of the CDR3 is TGTGCCTGGAGTAGGGACAGGGGGGGCCCTGGCTACACCTTC. It specifies CAWSRDRGGPGYTF.

The table lists this clone with a few counts. This chain links TRBV6-2 or TRBV6-3 with TRBJ1-5; D not resolved. The V end lost 2 bases, the J end lost 7 bases, and 9 bases lay between the germline ends. The length of the CDR3 is 13 residues. CDR1 is MNHEY and CDR2 is SVGEGT in the germline V gene. CDR3 loop: CASSYVTAQPQHF. CDR3 in DNA: TGTGCCAGCAGTTACGTAACAGCACAGCCCCAGCATTTT.

As for this clone: The sample holds other DNA sequences that translate to the same CDR3. J is TRBJ1-2 and V is TRBV2, with D perhaps matching TRBD1 (5 bases). Trimming shortened V by 3 bases and J by 5 bases, and 7 bases separated the two germline ends. This CDR3 spans 12 amino acids. Germline V gene data show CDR1 as SNHLY and CDR2 as FYNNEI. The CDR3 loop reads CASSESGYGYTF. In DNA form, the CDR3 reads TGTGCCAGCAGTGAGTCAGGGTATGGCTACACCTTC.

The chain carries TRBV7-3 and TRBJ2-1, with D maybe TRBD2 (5 bases). V lost 2 bases, J lost 10 bases, and 12 bases lay in between. Per germline, CDR1 SGHTA and CDR2 FQGTGA. The CDR3 is made up of 13 amino acids. The CDR3 nucleotides read TGTGCCAGCAGCTTAGGATCTGAGGGCGAGCAGTTCTTC. This gives the protein CASSLGSEGEQFF.

The J gene is TRBJ1-1, the V gene TRBV5-4; D unclear. The CDR3 has 14 amino acids. V was trimmed by 3 bases and J by 0 bases, leaving 9 bases between them. Germline CDR1 is SGHNT and CDR2 is YYREEE (reference sequence). CDR3 sequence: CASSSRRMNTEAFF. The CDR3 bases are TGTGCCAGCAGCTCGCGGAGGATGAACACTGAAGCTTTCTTT. The full variable domain, completed using reference TRBV5-4 and TRBJ1-1, is ETGVTQSPTHLIKTRGQQVTLRCSSQSGHNTVSWYQQALGQGPQFIFQYYREEENGRGNFPPRFSGLQFPNYSSELNVNALELDDSALYLCASSSRRMNTEAFFGQGTRLTVV.

The chain is built from TRBV9 and TRBJ2-5; D is unresolved. Germline loops: CDR1 SGDLS, CDR2 YYNGEE. The CDR3 length is 14 residues. V was shortened by 4 bases and J by 5 bases, with 15 bases between the two germline ends. The CDR3 reads CASSPIPGSETQYF. The CDR3 DNA reads as TGTGCCAGCAGCCCCATCCCAGGCTCGGAGACCCAGTACTTC.

The chain uses TRBV24-1 and TRBJ1-2; possible D gene TRBD1, 6 bases. Germline V gene data show CDR1 as KGHDR and CDR2 as SFDVKD. The CDR3 extends over 13 amino acids. V was shortened by 10 bases and J by 4 bases, with 15 bases between the two germline ends. CDR3 amino acids: CATRDTWGYGYTF. The CDR3 nucleotides read TGTGCCACTAGGGACACCTGGGGCTATGGCTACACCTTC.

This clone came up once. The gene calls are TRBV19 and TRBJ2-3, with D unclear. Germline V gives CDR1 LNHDA, CDR2 SQIVND (reference sequence). The germline V and J ends were trimmed by 5 bases and 4 bases, with 13 bases remaining between them. This CDR3 region has 14 residues. The CDR3 is CASSPGWVADTQYF. CDR3 in DNA: TGTGCCAGTAGTCCAGGTTGGGTGGCAGATACGCAGTATTTT.

V usage is TRBV9 and J usage is TRBJ2-1; D might be TRBD2 (7 bases). The germline CDR1 and CDR2 sequences are SGDLS and YYNGEE. This CDR3 has 17 residues. Trimming took off 4 bases at V and 0 bases at J, with 17 bases between the two ends. CDR3 amino acids: CASSSGGGFSSYNEQFF. The CDR3, as DNA: TGTGCCAGCAGCTCCGGCGGGGGCTTTAGCTCCTACAATGAGCAGTTCTTC.

The chain links TRBV6-5 to TRBJ2-7; 10 nucleotides align to TRBD1. The length of the CDR3 is 14 residues. The V and J ends lost 5 bases and 5 bases, in that order; junction bases with no gene match: 6. Per the germline V gene, CDR1 is MNHEY and CDR2 is SVGAGI. The CDR3, as DNA: TGTGCCAGCAGTAACCGACAGGGGGCTCACGAGCAGTACTTC. It codes for CASSNRQGAHEQYF.

V usage is TRBV10-3 and J usage is TRBJ2-7; the D gene is possibly TRBD2 (5 bases). The CDR3 covers 15 residues. Germline CDR1 is ENHRY and CDR2 is SYGVKD. The V end lost 6 bases, the J end lost 0 bases, and 15 bases lay between the germline ends. The CDR3 reads CAIRLTSGLSYEQYF. The CDR3 DNA reads as TGTGCCATCAGGCTTACTAGTGGCCTCTCCTACGAGCAGTACTTC.

The chain combines TRBV12-3 or TRBV12-4 with TRBJ1-1; no clear D. V lost 5 bases, J lost 3 bases, and 7 bases lay in between. The CDR3 covers 12 residues. DNA of the CDR3: TGTGCCAGCAGTATGGCACACACTGAAGCTTTCTTT. Its translation: CASSMAHTEAFF.

The rearrangement links TRBV18 to TRBJ2-2, with D maybe TRBD2 (6 bases). CDR3 length: 16 residues. CDR1 and CDR2 (germline): KGHSH, LQKENI. V was pared by 3 bases and J by 5 bases, with 16 bases between. The DNA of the CDR3 is TGTGCCAGCTCACCCACAGCGGGCTTGGGGACCGGGGAGCTGTTTTTT. Translating it yields CASSPTAGLGTGELFF. Filled out from reference TRBV18 and TRBJ2-2, the complete variable domain reads NAGVMQNPRHLVRRRGQEARLRCSPMKGHSHVYWYRQLPEEGLKFMVYLQKENIIDESGMPKERFSAEFPKEGPSILRIQQVVRGDSAAYFCASSPTAGLGTGELFFGEGSRLTVL.

The rearrangement links TRBV19 to TRBJ2-5; 8 bases align to TRBD2. This CDR3 has 19 residues. Losses at the gene ends were 5 bases for V and 0 bases for J; bases not matched to a gene: 17. The V gene's germline CDR1 is LNHDA and CDR2 SQIVND (reference sequence). The CDR3: CASSATSGGEPPYQETQYF. For the CDR3, the DNA is TGTGCCAGTAGTGCTACAAGCGGGGGAGAACCTCCGTACCAAGAGACCCAGTACTTC.

The V call is TRBV6-2 or TRBV6-3, the J call TRBJ1-1; unclear D gene. The CDR3 has 14 amino acids. Germline V gives CDR1 MNHEY, CDR2 SVGEGT. V was trimmed by 4 bases and J by 0 bases, leaving 9 bases between them. This CDR3 reads CASSSGSLNTEAFF. As DNA, the CDR3 is TGTGCCAGCAGTTCGGGGTCCCTGAACACTGAAGCTTTCTTT.